A single sample gave rise to the 21 T cell receptor beta chains below, sequenced in a study of molecular identifiers for immune sequencing clone quantification. MiXCR, run by TCRdb on the PCR reads, gives a single entry per CDR3 protein. The data contain approximately 680,000 distinct CDR3 sequences, roughly 27% of them singletons. Sequenced material: naive CD8+ T cells from blood, with Jurkat cell RNA spiked in. Noted subset: FACS-sorted CD8+CD4-CCR7+CD45RA+ naive T cells. All receptors derive from a human donor in good health. Some libraries in this study had Jurkat cell RNA spiked in.

The rearrangement links TRBV4-1 to TRBJ2-6; D gene unclear. The CDR3 contains 16 residues. The V and J ends lost 0 bases and 0 bases respectively, with 6 bases between them. Germline CDR1 MGHRA, CDR2 YSYEKL. CDR3 sequence reads: CASSQDKVSGANVLTF. In DNA, the CDR3 is TGCGCCAGCAGCCAAGATAAGGTCTCTGGGGCCAACGTCCTGACTTTC.

The chain carries TRBV20-1 and TRBJ2-7; no clear D. Germline CDR1 and CDR2: DFQATT and SNEGSKA (reference sequence). V gave up 1 base and J gave up 4 bases, with 11 bases separating them. This CDR3 is 13 amino acids long. The CDR3 DNA reads TGCAGTGCTAGAGCAAGGGCAGCATACGAGCAGTACTTC. Translated: CSARARAAYEQYF.

Many counts were recorded for this clonotype. V and J are TRBV12-3 or TRBV12-4 and TRBJ2-7, with 7 bases matching TRBD1. Unmatched junction bases numbered 13, after V lost 5 bases and J lost 6 bases. This CDR3 is 15 amino acids long. The CDR3 protein is CASSSYLGQPFEQYF. The CDR3 DNA reads TGTGCCAGCAGTAGTTATTTGGGACAGCCCTTCGAGCAGTACTTC.

The V gene is TRBV10-1, the J gene TRBJ2-3; D remains unclear. The CDR3 spans 15 residues. Per germline, CDR1 WNHNN and CDR2 SYGVQD (reference sequence). V lost 4 bases and J lost 2, with 13 bases in between. This CDR3 is CASSAGRPDTDTQYF. The CDR3 region has the DNA TGCGCCAGCAGTGCCGGCAGGCCCGACACAGATACGCAGTATTTT.

V and J are TRBV19 and TRBJ2-7; D might be TRBD1 (5 bases). Germline V gene sequence: CDR1 LNHDA, CDR2 SQIVND (reference sequence). The CDR3 extends over 13 amino acids. V lost 4 bases to trimming and J lost 7 bases, with 14 bases between them. The CDR3 loop is CASSTGFLGEQYF. DNA for the CDR3: TGTGCCAGTAGTACAGGGTTCCTTGGAGAGCAGTACTTC.

This clonotype has a count of ten or more. This chain uses TRBV20-1 with TRBJ2-7; the D is unclear. The ends were cut back, 4 bases at V and 0 bases at J, with 13 bases in the middle. The CDR3 sequence is 14 residues long. Germline V gene sequence: CDR1 DFQATT, CDR2 SNEGSKA (reference sequence). The CDR3: CSANGSPYSYEQYF. In nucleotides, the CDR3 is TGCAGTGCTAATGGTAGTCCATACTCCTACGAGCAGTACTTC.

This clonotype was recorded at least ten times. V usage is TRBV7-9 and J usage is TRBJ1-4, with D possibly TRBD1 on 6 matching bases. This CDR3 has 17 residues. V was pared by 4 bases and J by 14 bases, with 29 bases between. The germline V gene encodes CDR1 SEHNR and CDR2 FQNEAQ (reference sequence). The CDR3 coding sequence is TGTGCCAGCAGCTCGGACAGAGTTCACGGCGCCTCAAGGAGGCTGTTTTTT. This translates into CASSSDRVHGASRRLFF.

In this sample, this clonotype turned up a few times. The rearrangement uses TRBV16 and TRBJ2-7; possibly TRBD2 for D (6 bases). The CDR3 loop spans 14 amino acids. V gave up 3 bases and J gave up 2 bases, with 11 bases separating them. CDR1 and CDR2 from the germline V gene are KGHSY and FQNENV. The CDR3 DNA reads TGTGCCAGCAGCCAGGCGGGGCTCACCTACGAGCAGTACTTC. Translating gives CASSQAGLTYEQYF.

This clonotype occurred a few times. V gene TRBV5-5 combines with J gene TRBJ2-7; 10 bases align to TRBD2. The germline gives CDR1 SGHKS, CDR2 YYEKEE (reference sequence). This CDR3 spans 14 amino acids. The junction had 5 bases not matched to a gene; V was cut back by 7 bases and J by 1 base. The CDR3 loop reads CASEEAGGSYEQYF. In DNA, the CDR3 is TGTGCCAGCGAGGAAGCGGGGGGGTCCTACGAGCAGTACTTC.

This chain connects TRBV27 to TRBJ2-7; TRBD2 agrees at 10 bases. Losses at the gene ends were 5 bases for V and 9 bases for J; bases not matched to a gene: 10. Germline CDR1 is MNHEY and CDR2 is SMNVEV (reference sequence). The CDR3 spans 14 residues. The CDR3 DNA is TGTGCCAGCAGTACTAGCGGGAAGGGACACGCGCAGTACTTC. Protein sequence: CASSTSGKGHAQYF.

V is TRBV6-5 and J is TRBJ1-1, with D perhaps TRBD1 (5 bases). Germline V gives CDR1 MNHEY, CDR2 SVGAGI. Trimming left V 5 bases short and J 6 bases short, with 13 bases between. The CDR3 covers 13 residues. The CDR3 DNA reads TGTGCCAGCAGTCACGGGACTGTCCCTGAAGCTTTCTTT. This codes for CASSHGTVPEAFF.

This clonotype was seen repeatedly, ten times or more. This sequence joins TRBV2 and TRBJ1-5; possible D gene TRBD1, 5 bases. Trimming left V 1 base short and J 0 bases short, with 13 bases between. The germline gives CDR1 SNHLY, CDR2 FYNNEI. The CDR3 runs 17 residues. CDR3 DNA: TGTGCCAGCAGTGAAGTTCAGGGAACCTATAGCAATCAGCCCCAGCATTTT. Encoded protein: CASSEVQGTYSNQPQHF.

This rearrangement joins TRBV7-2 to TRBJ1-2; D ambiguous. The ends were cut back, 1 base at V and 4 bases at J, with 4 bases in the middle. This CDR3 spans 12 amino acids. The V gene's germline CDR1 is SGHTA and CDR2 FQGNSA. The CDR3 nucleotides read TGTGCCAGCAGCTTAGACTGCTATGGCTACACCTTC. This translates into CASSLDCYGYTF.

This clonotype has a count of ten or more. The chain links TRBV4-2 to TRBJ2-3; D is ambiguous. V lost 2 bases and J lost 2, with 14 bases in between. CDR3 length: 16 amino acids. Germline loops: CDR1 LGHNA, CDR2 YNFKEQ. CDR3 DNA: TGTGCCAGCAGCCAATGGCTGATGGACCTCACAGATACGCAGTATTTT. It translates to CASSQWLMDLTDTQYF.

This clonotype was counted ten times or more. The V and J genes are TRBV6-5 and TRBJ2-6, with a possible D match to TRBD2 (6 bases). The V and J ends lost 6 bases and 1 base respectively, with 22 bases between them. Germline V gene sequence: CDR1 MNHEY, CDR2 SVGAGI. The CDR3 loop spans 19 amino acids. The CDR3 coding sequence is TGTGCCAGCAGCGGACGTAGAGGGGCCGGGGGATCTGGGGCCAACGTCCTGACTTTC. It yields the protein CASSGRRGAGGSGANVLTF.

This chain links TRBV27 with TRBJ2-5, with D possibly TRBD2 on 5 matching bases. There are 17 residues in the CDR3. Germline loops: CDR1 MNHEY, CDR2 SMNVEV (reference sequence). Trimming stripped 1 base from V and 2 bases from J, with 17 bases between. The CDR3 protein is CASSLFGNYRGQETQYF. As DNA, the CDR3 is TGTGCCAGCAGTTTATTTGGGAATTATCGGGGACAAGAGACCCAGTACTTC.

The chain combines TRBV5-4 with TRBJ2-1, with D possibly being TRBD2 (5 bases). The CDR3 covers 12 residues. The germline CDR1 and CDR2 sequences are SGHNT and YYREEE (reference sequence). The V end lost 6 bases, the J end lost 6 bases, and 10 bases lay between the germline ends. CDR3 sequence (DNA): TGTGCCAGCATCATCGAGGGCAATGAGCAGTTCTTC. Translated, it gives CASIIEGNEQFF. Combining the CDR3 with reference TRBV5-4 and TRBJ2-1 gives the whole variable domain ETGVTQSPTHLIKTRGQQVTLRCSSQSGHNTVSWYQQALGQGPQFIFQYYREEENGRGNFPPRFSGLQFPNYSSELNVNALELDDSALYLCASIIEGNEQFFGPGTRLTVL.

At least ten counts were recorded for this clonotype. The chain joins TRBV7-9 to TRBJ1-1; 7 nucleotides agree with TRBD1. CDR3 length: 15 residues. CDR1 SEHNR and CDR2 FQNEAQ come from the germline V gene (reference sequence). V lost 4 bases and J lost 13; bases outside the gene matches: 18. In DNA, the CDR3 is TGTGCCAGCAGCTCGACGTCTGACAGGGCCATGAACGATTTCTTT. Protein: CASSSTSDRAMNDFF.

This clonotype was seen a few times. V and J are TRBV9 and TRBJ2-5; 12 nucleotides match TRBD2. The CDR3 covers 16 residues. Germline assignment: CDR1 SGDLS and CDR2 YYNGEE. V shed 4 bases and J 3 bases; nucleotides not matched to a gene: 7. Written as DNA, the CDR3 is TGTGCCAGCAGCACTCGACTAGCGGGAGAGGAAGAGACCCAGTACTTC. This encodes CASSTRLAGEEETQYF.

Only a few counts were recorded for this clonotype. The CDR3 DNA follows: TGCAGCGTTGAAGGACTAGCGGGAGGGTCCAATGAGCAGTTCTTC. It codes for CSVEGLAGGSNEQFF. The chain has TRBV29-1 and TRBJ2-1; 14 bases line up with TRBD2. The CDR3 spans 15 residues. Per the germline V gene, CDR1 is SQVTM and CDR2 is ANQGSEA. V shed 1 base and J 6 bases; nucleotides not matched to a gene: 2.

As for this clonotype: Mismatch with germline at one junction end may stem from a read error. The rearrangement links TRBV12-3 or TRBV12-4 to TRBJ2-7; 8 nucleotides match TRBD1. This CDR3 is built from 16 residues. The CDR3 loop reads CASSLAPGQGAYERYF. In DNA form, the CDR3 reads TGTGCCAGCAGTTTAGCGCCCGGACAGGGAGCCTACGAGCGGTACTTC.